This record looks at one T cell receptor (beta chain) sequence and its context. What it binds is unknown. This sample stems from a study of T cells in localized non-small cell lung cancer. The CDR3 is 15 amino acids. From germline, CDR1 is LNHDA and CDR2 SQIVND (reference sequence). With 4 bases removed from V and 7 bases from J, the gap between germline ends came to 17 bases. Only in-frame clones appear in the TCRdb table, and some are missing; sequencing was by immunoSEQ multiplex PCR. The table has 7,500 to 8,500 clones, around 60% seen once; the top ten hold less than 9%. Findings and caveats of the study: The greatest T cell clonality was found in uninvolved adjacent lung (higher than in tumor). Among the top 100 tumor clones, a median roughly 57 appeared in adjacent lung.

This TCR was recovered from an older male donor with stage I squamous cell lung carcinoma. This rearrangement joins TRBV19 to TRBJ2-1; tentative D call: TRBD2 (6 bases). This sample comprised lymph node tissue, obtained before any cancer treatment. Here the CDR3 reads CASSKAGTALNEQFF. As DNA, the CDR3 is TGTGCCAGTAGTAAGGCCGGGACTGCCTTGAATGAGCAGTTCTTC.